A selection of T cell receptor beta chains follows, all from one sample in a study of cytomegalovirus exposure and HLA in healthy donors. This table comes from immunoSEQ multiplex PCR, and its TCRdb copy is limited to in-frame clones, with some not included. The sample includes more than 95,000 clones, roughly 78% of them seen just once. Material: PBMCs. The receptors stem from a woman between 40 and 55 years old in good health and CMV-seronegative. CDR3s include the opening cysteine and the closing phenylalanine or tryptophan. A D gene is named only where the DNA matches it firmly. A row's size may be missing; if present it is once, few, many or a size class.

d_call: .
v_call: TRBV27
clone_size: .
j_call: TRBJ1-2
cdr3_aa: CASSLSQGRGYTF
cdr3_nt: TGTGCCAGCAGTTTATCGCAGGGAAGGGGCTACACCTTC

d_call: TRBD1
v_call: TRBV14
clone_size: .
j_call: TRBJ2-7
cdr3_aa: CASSPDRVIAYYEQYF
cdr3_nt: TGTGCCAGCAGCCCCGACAGGGTCATCGCCTACTACGAGCAGTACTTC

d_call: .
v_call: TRBV28
clone_size: .
j_call: TRBJ2-7
cdr3_aa: CASSPNGAGSSHEQYF
cdr3_nt: TGTGCCAGCAGCCCTAATGGCGCAGGGTCCTCCCACGAGCAGTACTTC

d_call: .
v_call: TRBV28
clone_size: .
j_call: TRBJ2-3
cdr3_aa: CASSLAYTQYF
cdr3_nt: TGTGCCAGCAGTTTGGCTTATACGCAGTATTTT

d_call: TRBD1
v_call: TRBV2
clone_size: .
j_call: TRBJ2-1
cdr3_aa: CASSPGTGGNEQFF
cdr3_nt: TGTGCCAGCAGTCCCGGGACAGGGGGAAATGAGCAGTTCTTC

d_call: TRBD1
v_call: TRBV6-1
clone_size: .
j_call: TRBJ2-7
cdr3_aa: CASSAQGRILYEQYF
cdr3_nt: TGTGCCAGCAGTGCACAGGGGCGGATACTCTACGAGCAGTACTTC

d_call: TRBD1
v_call: TRBV28
clone_size: .
j_call: TRBJ2-1
cdr3_aa: CASSLSGTGVFF
cdr3_nt: TGTGCCAGCAGTTTATCCGGGACAGGGGTGTTCTTC

d_call: .
v_call: TRBV5-4
clone_size: .
j_call: TRBJ2-1
cdr3_aa: CASSLDRNPYNEQFF
cdr3_nt: TGTGCCAGCAGCTTGGACAGGAATCCCTACAATGAGCAGTTCTTC

d_call: TRBD1
v_call: TRBV7-2
clone_size: .
j_call: TRBJ1-5
cdr3_aa: CASSFLQGGQPQHF
cdr3_nt: TGTGCCAGCAGCTTTTTACAGGGGGGTCAGCCCCAGCATTTT

d_call: TRBD1
v_call: TRBV7-2
clone_size: .
j_call: TRBJ2-7
cdr3_aa: CASSPGQDSYEQYF
cdr3_nt: TGTGCCAGCAGCCCCGGACAGGACTCCTACGAGCAGTACTTC

d_call: .
v_call: TRBV6-4
clone_size: once
j_call: TRBJ1-2
cdr3_aa: CASSGGTGSYGYTF
cdr3_nt: TGTGCCAGCAGTGGTGGAACAGGCTCCTATGGCTACACCTTC

d_call: TRBD1
v_call: TRBV6-6
clone_size: .
j_call: TRBJ1-4
cdr3_aa: CASSPTGGSEKLFF
cdr3_nt: TGTGCCAGCAGTCCTACAGGGGGTAGTGAAAAACTGTTTTTT

d_call: TRBD1
v_call: TRBV4-1
clone_size: .
j_call: TRBJ2-1
cdr3_aa: CASSQDGGTGAYNEQFF
cdr3_nt: TGCGCCAGCAGCCAAGATGGGGGGACAGGGGCCTACAATGAGCAGTTCTTC

d_call: TRBD2
v_call: TRBV6-6
clone_size: .
j_call: TRBJ2-5
cdr3_aa: CASSLAGVFREQYF
cdr3_nt: TGTGCCAGCAGTCTAGCGGGAGTGTTTCGGGAGCAGTACTTC

d_call: TRBD2
v_call: TRBV5-1
clone_size: .
j_call: TRBJ2-5
cdr3_aa: CASSSGREGLAGVETQYF
cdr3_nt: TGCGCCAGCAGCTCAGGGAGGGAAGGACTAGCGGGAGTAGAGACCCAGTACTTC

d_call: TRBD2
v_call: TRBV28
clone_size: .
j_call: TRBJ2-7
cdr3_aa: CASGEGRWNEQYF
cdr3_nt: TGTGCCAGCGGGGAGGGCCGGTGGAACGAGCAGTACTTC

d_call: .
v_call: TRBV7-3
clone_size: once
j_call: TRBJ2-2
cdr3_aa: CASSFAPPGVTGELFF
cdr3_nt: TGTGCCAGCAGCTTCGCCCCCCCAGGGGTCACCGGGGAGCTGTTTTTT

d_call: .
v_call: TRBV7-8
clone_size: .
j_call: TRBJ2-7
cdr3_aa: CASSPIPDSDEQYF
cdr3_nt: TGTGCCAGCAGCCCGATCCCGGACAGCGACGAGCAGTACTTC

d_call: .
v_call: TRBV28
clone_size: .
j_call: TRBJ1-5
cdr3_aa: CASRIRVEVGGNQPQHF
cdr3_nt: TGTGCCAGCAGGATTAGGGTGGAGGTCGGAGGCAATCAGCCCCAGCATTTT

d_call: .
v_call: TRBV10-3
clone_size: .
j_call: TRBJ1-1
cdr3_aa: CAISVTGNTEAFF
cdr3_nt: TGTGCCATCAGTGTGACAGGGAACACTGAAGCTTTCTTT

d_call: TRBD1
v_call: TRBV19
clone_size: .
j_call: TRBJ1-5
cdr3_aa: CASSRTGTTYSNQPQHF
cdr3_nt: TGTGCCAGTAGTCGGACAGGGACCACTTATAGCAATCAGCCCCAGCATTTT

d_call: TRBD2
v_call: TRBV27
clone_size: .
j_call: TRBJ2-1
cdr3_aa: CASSPLSGSRSYNEQFF
cdr3_nt: TGTGCCAGCAGTCCGCTTAGCGGGAGCAGGTCCTACAATGAGCAGTTCTTC

d_call: .
v_call: TRBV10-1
clone_size: .
j_call: TRBJ2-4
cdr3_aa: CASSDAGGGYF
cdr3_nt: TGCGCCAGCAGTGATGCCGGAGGCGGGTACTTC

d_call: TRBD2
v_call: TRBV7-2
clone_size: .
j_call: TRBJ2-7
cdr3_aa: CASSETAGVLYEQYF
cdr3_nt: TGTGCCAGCAGCGAAACAGCGGGAGTCCTCTACGAGCAGTACTTC

d_call: .
v_call: TRBV5-4
clone_size: .
j_call: TRBJ2-5
cdr3_aa: CASSLAGARETQYF
cdr3_nt: TGTGCCAGCAGCTTGGCGGGAGCCAGAGAGACCCAGTACTTC

d_call: TRBD2
v_call: TRBV2
clone_size: .
j_call: TRBJ2-1
cdr3_aa: CAITSGGVDEQFF
cdr3_nt: TGTGCCATAACTAGCGGGGGTGTGGATGAGCAGTTCTTC

d_call: .
v_call: TRBV29-1
clone_size: .
j_call: TRBJ2-6
cdr3_aa: CSVAPAAAGANVLTF
cdr3_nt: TGCAGCGTCGCACCGGCGGCTGCTGGGGCCAACGTCCTGACTTTC

d_call: .
v_call: TRBV15
clone_size: .
j_call: TRBJ2-5
cdr3_aa: CATSRREPQETQYF
cdr3_nt: TGTGCCACCAGCAGACGTGAGCCCCAAGAGACCCAGTACTTC

d_call: .
v_call: TRBV28
clone_size: .
j_call: TRBJ2-7
cdr3_aa: CASRRDGSYEQYF
cdr3_nt: TGTGCCAGCCGGCGGGACGGATCCTACGAGCAGTACTTC

d_call: .
v_call: TRBV7-8
clone_size: .
j_call: TRBJ1-5
cdr3_aa: CASSSQRTVNQPQHF
cdr3_nt: TGTGCCAGCAGCTCCCAACGGACAGTTAATCAGCCCCAGCATTTT

d_call: TRBD2
v_call: TRBV4-2
clone_size: .
j_call: TRBJ2-5
cdr3_aa: CASSQALGGETQYF
cdr3_nt: TGTGCCAGCAGCCAAGCTCTCGGGGGGGAGACCCAGTACTTC

d_call: .
v_call: TRBV4-1
clone_size: .
j_call: TRBJ2-5
cdr3_aa: CASSQDLRRGETQYF
cdr3_nt: TGCGCCAGCAGCCAAGATCTACGGAGGGGAGAGACCCAGTACTTC

d_call: .
v_call: TRBV19
clone_size: .
j_call: TRBJ1-5
cdr3_aa: CASTLQEVGNQPQHF
cdr3_nt: TGTGCCAGTACCCTACAGGAAGTCGGCAATCAGCCCCAGCATTTT

d_call: .
v_call: TRBV2
clone_size: .
j_call: TRBJ1-3
cdr3_aa: CASHRTARGNTIYF
cdr3_nt: TGTGCCAGCCACCGGACAGCTAGAGGAAACACCATATATTTT

d_call: .
v_call: TRBV15
clone_size: .
j_call: TRBJ2-2
cdr3_aa: CATSRADWSPTGELFF
cdr3_nt: TGTGCCACCAGCAGAGCGGACTGGAGCCCCACCGGGGAGCTGTTTTTT

d_call: TRBD1
v_call: TRBV7-2
clone_size: .
j_call: TRBJ2-7
cdr3_aa: CASSSPGQGGEQYF
cdr3_nt: TGTGCCAGCAGCTCCCCGGGACAGGGAGGCGAGCAGTACTTC

d_call: .
v_call: TRBV19
clone_size: .
j_call: TRBJ2-2
cdr3_aa: CASSVGLETGELFF
cdr3_nt: TGTGCCAGTAGTGTGGGACTCGAAACAGGGGAGCTGTTTTTT

d_call: TRBD1
v_call: TRBV20-1
clone_size: few
j_call: TRBJ1-1
cdr3_aa: CSARGTGNAFF
cdr3_nt: TGCAGTGCTAGGGGGACAGGGAACGCTTTCTTT

d_call: TRBD2
v_call: TRBV7-9
clone_size: .
j_call: TRBJ2-1
cdr3_aa: CASSLVSASGNGQFF
cdr3_nt: TGTGCCAGCAGCTTAGTTTCCGCTAGCGGTAATGGGCAGTTCTTC

d_call: .
v_call: TRBV6-5
clone_size: .
j_call: TRBJ1-1
cdr3_aa: CASSFTVNTEAFF
cdr3_nt: TGTGCCAGCAGTTTCACAGTGAACACTGAAGCTTTCTTT

d_call: .
v_call: TRBV7-9
clone_size: once
j_call: TRBJ2-3
cdr3_aa: CSSSPRTAAPSTDTQYF
cdr3_nt: TGTTCCAGCAGCCCCCGAACTGCCGCCCCAAGCACAGATACGCAGTATTTT

d_call: TRBD2
v_call: TRBV7-2
clone_size: .
j_call: TRBJ2-1
cdr3_aa: CASSSPGGEQFF
cdr3_nt: TGTGCCAGCAGCTCCCCCGGGGGGGAGCAGTTCTTC

d_call: .
v_call: TRBV20-1
clone_size: .
j_call: TRBJ2-3
cdr3_aa: CSARDTRLSYF
cdr3_nt: TGCAGTGCTAGAGACACTCGGTTGTCGTATTTT

d_call: .
v_call: TRBV14
clone_size: once
j_call: TRBJ1-4
cdr3_aa: CASSHGPKLFF
cdr3_nt: TGTGCCAGCAGCCATGGCCCAAAACTGTTTTTT

d_call: .
v_call: TRBV19
clone_size: .
j_call: TRBJ2-4
cdr3_aa: CASSAGQLGGNIQYF
cdr3_nt: TGTGCCAGTAGCGCGGGACAGCTGGGGGGTAACATTCAGTACTTC

d_call: TRBD2
v_call: TRBV7-2
clone_size: .
j_call: TRBJ2-7
cdr3_aa: CASSLKFTRLAGGLEQYF
cdr3_nt: TGTGCCAGCAGCTTAAAGTTTACGAGACTAGCGGGAGGCCTCGAGCAGTACTTC

d_call: TRBD1
v_call: TRBV6-5
clone_size: .
j_call: TRBJ1-2
cdr3_aa: CASSTGGDGYTF
cdr3_nt: TGTGCCAGCAGTACAGGGGGGGACGGCTACACCTTC